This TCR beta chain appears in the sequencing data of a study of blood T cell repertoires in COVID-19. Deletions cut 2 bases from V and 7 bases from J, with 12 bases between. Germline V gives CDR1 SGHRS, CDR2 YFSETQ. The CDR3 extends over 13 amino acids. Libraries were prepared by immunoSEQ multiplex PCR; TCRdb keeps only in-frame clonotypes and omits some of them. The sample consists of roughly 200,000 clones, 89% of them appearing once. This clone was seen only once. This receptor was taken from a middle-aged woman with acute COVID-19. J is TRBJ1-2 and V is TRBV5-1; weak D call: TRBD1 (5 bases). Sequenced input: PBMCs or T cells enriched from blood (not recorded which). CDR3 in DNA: TGCGCCAGCAGCTTCAAGGAGGGACGTGGCTACACCTTC. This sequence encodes CASSFKEGRGYTF.